The 3 T cell receptor beta chains reported below all come from one sample, sequenced in a study of T-cell reconstitution after alpha-beta-depleted transplantation in children. Unique molecular identifiers were incorporated during preparation of the TCRbeta library. TCRdb processed the PCR reads anew with MiXCR; each CDR3 protein has one entry. The table shows roughly 500,000 distinct CDR3 sequences, with roughly 18% occurring only once. The sequencing here drew on PBMCs from the stem cell graft donor, taken from the stem cell graft. Source of these receptors: a human donor who donated a stem cell graft to a child with acute lymphoblastic leukemia.

This chain links TRBV7-6 with TRBJ2-5; no definite D call. The V gene's germline CDR1 is SGHVS and CDR2 FNYEAQ. The CDR3 is made up of 16 amino acids. Between the trimmed V and J ends, which lost 5 bases and 2 bases, there was a span of 18 bases. CDR3: CASSPTSPTLQETQYF. The CDR3 DNA sequence: TGTGCCAGCAGCCCCACTTCCCCGACGCTTCAAGAGACCCAGTACTTC.

This clonotype occurred a few times. The chain is built from TRBV20-1 and TRBJ2-7; 14 nucleotides line up with TRBD2. The CDR3 is 15 residues long. V gave up 6 bases and J gave up 0 bases; unmatched junction bases: 4. Per the germline V gene, CDR1 is DFQATT and CDR2 is SNEGSKA (reference sequence). CDR3 sequence: CSADGTSGSSYEQYF. In nucleotides, the CDR3 is TGCAGTGCCGATGGGACTAGCGGGAGCTCCTACGAGCAGTACTTC.

This clonotype occurred a few times. This chain joins TRBV5-1 and TRBJ2-7; D may be TRBD1 or TRBD2 (5 bases each). V lost 5 bases and J 5 bases, leaving 11 bases between the germline ends. The CDR3 contains 12 residues. Germline CDR1 reads SGHRS; CDR2 reads YFSETQ. DNA for the CDR3: TGCGCCAGCAGGGCAGGGCGGGACGAGCAGTACTTC. The encoded protein is CASRAGRDEQYF.